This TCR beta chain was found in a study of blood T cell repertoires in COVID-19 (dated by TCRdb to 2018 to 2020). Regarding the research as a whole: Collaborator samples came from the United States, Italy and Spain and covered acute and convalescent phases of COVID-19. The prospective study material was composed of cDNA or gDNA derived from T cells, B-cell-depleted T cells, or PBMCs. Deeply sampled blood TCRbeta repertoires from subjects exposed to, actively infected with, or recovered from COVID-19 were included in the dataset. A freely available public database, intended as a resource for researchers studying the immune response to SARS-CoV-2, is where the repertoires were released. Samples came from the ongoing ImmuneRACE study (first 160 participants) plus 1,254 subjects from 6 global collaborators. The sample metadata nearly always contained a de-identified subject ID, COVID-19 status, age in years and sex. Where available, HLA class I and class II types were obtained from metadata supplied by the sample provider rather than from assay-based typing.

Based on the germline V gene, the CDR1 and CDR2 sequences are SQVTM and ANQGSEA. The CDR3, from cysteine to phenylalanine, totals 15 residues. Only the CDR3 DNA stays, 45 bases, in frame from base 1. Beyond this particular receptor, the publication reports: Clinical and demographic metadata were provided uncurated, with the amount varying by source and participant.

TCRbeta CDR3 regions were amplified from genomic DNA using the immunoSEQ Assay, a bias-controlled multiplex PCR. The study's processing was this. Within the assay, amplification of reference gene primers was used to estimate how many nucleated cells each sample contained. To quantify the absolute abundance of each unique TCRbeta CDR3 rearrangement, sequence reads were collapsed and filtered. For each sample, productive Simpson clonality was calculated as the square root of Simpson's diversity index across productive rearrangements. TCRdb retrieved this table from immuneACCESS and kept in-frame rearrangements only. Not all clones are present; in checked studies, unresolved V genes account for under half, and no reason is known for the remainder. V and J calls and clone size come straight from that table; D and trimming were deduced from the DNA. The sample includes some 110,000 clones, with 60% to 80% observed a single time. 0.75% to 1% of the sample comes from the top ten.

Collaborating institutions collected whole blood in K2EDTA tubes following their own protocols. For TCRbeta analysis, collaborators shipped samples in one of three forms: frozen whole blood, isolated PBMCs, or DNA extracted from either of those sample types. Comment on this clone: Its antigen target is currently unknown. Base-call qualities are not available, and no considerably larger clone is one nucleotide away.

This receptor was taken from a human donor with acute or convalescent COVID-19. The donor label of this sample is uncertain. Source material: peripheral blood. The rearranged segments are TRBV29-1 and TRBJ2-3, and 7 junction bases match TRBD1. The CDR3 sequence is CCTNTGTDSTDTQYF. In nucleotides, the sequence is TGCTGCACGAACACCGGGACAGATAGCACAGATACGCAGTATTTT.